Below are 3 T cell receptor beta chains sequenced from a single sample in a study of T-cell reconstitution after alpha-beta-depleted transplantation in children. Unique molecular identifiers were built into the TCRbeta library. TCRdb independently ran MiXCR on the PCR reads; one entry per CDR3 protein. Of around 450,000 distinct CDR3 sequences listed, 43% are singletons. Sequencing used PBMCs, obtained before TCRalphabeta/CD19-depleted stem cell transplant. The origin of the receptors is a girl aged 2-10 years with aplastic anemia, due to receive a stem cell transplant.

This clonotype showed up many times. The chain combines TRBV6-5 with TRBJ2-7, with 13 nucleotides matching TRBD2. The CDR3 has 18 amino acids. Germline-derived CDR1 and CDR2 are MNHEY and SVGAGI. Trimming at V came to 0 bases and at J to 9 bases, leaving 14 bases not matched to a gene. The CDR3 here is CASSYSRLAGGFLWGQYF. CDR3 bases: TGTGCCAGCAGTTACTCGAGACTAGCGGGAGGATTTCTGTGGGGGCAGTACTTC.

This chain links TRBV5-1 with TRBJ1-1, with D perhaps TRBD1 (5 bases). This CDR3 spans 13 amino acids. V was shortened by 4 bases and J by 1 base, with 8 bases between the two germline ends. Germline V gene lookup returns CDR1 SGHRS and CDR2 YFSETQ. The CDR3 sequence is CASSEQENTEAFF. The CDR3 DNA reads TGCGCCAGCAGCGAACAGGAGAACACTGAAGCTTTCTTT.

The gene calls are TRBV4-2 and TRBJ2-7; D uncertain. V lost 0 bases, J lost 1 base, and 16 bases lay in between. CDR1 and CDR2 (germline): LGHNA, YNFKEQ. The CDR3 has 17 residues. Written as DNA, the CDR3 is TGTGCCAGCAGCCAAGATCCCACATCTCCGGCTTCCTACGAGCAGTACTTC. This encodes CASSQDPTSPASYEQYF.